The 18 T cell receptor beta chains reported below all come from one sample, sequenced in a study of blood T cells in healthy people across ages. With a J-beta primer mix and a sample-barcoded 5' primer, a second PCR ran about 7 to 12 cycles. MiXCR, applied by TCRdb to the 5' RACE reads, yields one record per CDR3 protein. The sample contains around 1.1 million distinct CDR3 sequences, 35% to 45% of which appear only once. Sequencing was performed on blood. The receptors derive from a young man in good health.

With respect to this clonotype: A much bigger clone sits one base away, suggesting this may be a read error. The rearrangement uses TRBV20-1 and TRBJ2-5; 9 bases agree with TRBD2. Trimming took 3 bases from V and 11 from J; bases not matched to a gene: 13. This CDR3 region has 14 residues. Germline loops: CDR1 DFQATT, CDR2 SNEGSKA (reference sequence). Here the CDR3 reads CSASGQRGDNEQYF. The DNA of the CDR3 is TGCAGTGCTAGCGGCCAGCGGGGGGACAATGAGCAGTACTTC.

This chain links TRBV30 with TRBJ1-1, with TRBD1 matching 7 bases. The ends lost 5 bases at V and 5 bases at J; junction bases unmatched: 8. This CDR3 contains 13 residues. Germline CDR1 and CDR2: GTSNPN and SVGIG (reference sequence). Written as DNA, the CDR3 is TGTGCCTGGGACAGGGAGATAGGTACTGAAGCTTTCTTT. Translated: CAWDREIGTEAFF.

The J gene is TRBJ2-1, the V gene TRBV20-1; D uncertain. Looked up from germline, CDR1 is DFQATT and CDR2 is SNEGSKA (reference sequence). The ends were cut back, 5 bases at V and 8 bases at J, with 13 bases in the middle. The CDR3 covers 12 residues. Written as DNA, the CDR3 is TGCAGTGCTGCGGAAGGCGGTGATGAGCAGTTCTTC. Amino acid sequence: CSAAEGGDEQFF.

This rearrangement joins TRBV25-1 to TRBJ1-1; D gene uncertain. In germline, CDR1 is MGHDK, CDR2 SYGVNS. The germline V and J ends were trimmed by 6 bases and 3 bases, with 17 bases remaining between them. The CDR3 spans 15 residues. CDR3 sequence reads: CASSQHGQGYTEAFF. The DNA of the CDR3 is TGTGCCAGCAGCCAACATGGGCAAGGGTACACTGAAGCTTTCTTT.

This sequence joins TRBV20-1 and TRBJ1-4; maybe TRBD1 (5 bases). From germline, CDR1 is DFQATT and CDR2 SNEGSKA (reference sequence). The CDR3 covers 13 residues. V gave up 5 bases and J gave up 4 bases, with 11 bases separating them. The CDR3 is CSAPGRLNEKLFF. CDR3 sequence (DNA): TGCAGTGCTCCAGGGAGACTTAATGAAAAACTGTTTTTT.

This chain links TRBV30 with TRBJ1-1; no clear D. V was pared by 1 base and J by 0 bases, with 18 bases between. This CDR3 has 17 amino acids. From germline, CDR1 is GTSNPN and CDR2 SVGIG (reference sequence). CDR3 DNA sequence: TGTGCCTGGAGTGCCCCGAGAGGGAGCAGCATGAACACTGAAGCTTTCTTT. It translates to CAWSAPRGSSMNTEAFF.

This clonotype has only one observation. V is TRBV18 and J is TRBJ2-7; TRBD2 might be the D (5 bases). The V and J ends lost 3 bases and 3 bases respectively, with 12 bases between them. Germline values: CDR1 KGHSH, CDR2 LQKENI. The CDR3 runs to 14 residues. CDR3 nucleotides: TGTGCCAGCTCACCGTCGGGCGGGTACTACGAGCAGTACTTC. This gives the protein CASSPSGGYYEQYF.

The chain carries TRBV2 and TRBJ1-2, with 11 bases lining up with TRBD1. The ends lost 7 bases at V and 4 bases at J; junction bases unmatched: 5. The CDR3 loop spans 14 amino acids. Germline V gives CDR1 SNHLY, CDR2 FYNNEI. The chain's CDR3 is CASTKGQGGYGYTF. CDR3 bases: TGTGCCAGCACCAAGGGACAGGGGGGCTATGGCTACACCTTC.

This clonotype was detected a few times. The V call is TRBV7-8, the J call TRBJ1-1; D remains ambiguous. V shed 1 base and J shed 2 bases, with 11 bases lying between them. The CDR3 contains 15 residues. Germline V gene sequence: CDR1 SGHVS, CDR2 FQNEAQ. Here the CDR3 reads CASSLVSGGNTEAFF. The CDR3 DNA sequence: TGTGCCAGCAGCTTAGTAAGCGGAGGTAACACTGAAGCTTTCTTT. Using reference TRBV7-8 and TRBJ1-1 for the parts outside the CDR3, the full variable domain is GAGVSQSPRYKVAKRGQDVALRCDPISGHVSLFWYQQALGQGPEFLTYFQNEAQLDKSGLPSDRFFAERPEGSVSTLKIQRTQQEDSAVYLCASSLVSGGNTEAFFGQGTRLTVV.

This chain joins TRBV6-5 and TRBJ1-1; possible D gene TRBD1, 6 bases. V lost 5 bases to trimming and J lost 3 bases, with 16 bases between them. CDR1 and CDR2 (germline): MNHEY, SVGAGI. The length of the CDR3 is 15 residues. This CDR3 is CASSPAGGPDTEAFF. The CDR3 DNA is TGTGCCAGCAGTCCAGCGGGGGGGCCTGACACTGAAGCTTTCTTT.

A word on this clonotype: This may come from a read error, since a much larger clone is one base off. DNA of the CDR3: TGCAGTGCTAGAGTGACTAGCGGGTTCACAGGTACGCAGTATTTT. Amino acids: CSARVTSGFTGTQYF. This rearrangement joins TRBV20-1 to TRBJ2-3, with 10 bases aligning to TRBD2. There are 15 residues in the CDR3. CDR1 is DFQATT, CDR2 SNEGSKA, per germline (reference sequence).

This chain links TRBV5-1 with TRBJ2-5; D possibly corresponds to TRBD1 (6 bases). In germline, CDR1 is SGHRS, CDR2 YFSETQ. The CDR3 is 13 residues long. V was shortened by 7 bases and J by 2 bases, with 12 bases between the two germline ends. The CDR3 bases are TGCGCCAGCCATCAGGACAGTCAAGAGACCCAGTACTTC. It specifies CASHQDSQETQYF.

The chain has TRBV29-1 and TRBJ2-7, with 11 bases identical to TRBD1. This CDR3 spans 16 amino acids. CDR1 and CDR2 (germline): SQVTM, ANQGSEA. The trim removed 4 bases at V and 6 bases at J, leaving 14 bases unmatched. The CDR3 protein is CSVGLLRDRGTCEQYF. DNA of the CDR3: TGCAGCGTTGGGCTCCTCCGGGACAGGGGGACCTGCGAGCAGTACTTC.

This chain uses TRBV12-3 or TRBV12-4 with TRBJ1-1; D is unclear. The CDR3 runs to 13 residues. V gave up 6 bases and J gave up 0 bases, with 8 bases separating them. The CDR3 sequence is CASRPVVNTEAFF. The DNA for the CDR3 is TGTGCCAGCAGGCCAGTGGTGAACACTGAAGCTTTCTTT.

The rearrangement joins TRBV24-1 to TRBJ1-1; the D is unclear. CDR1 is KGHDR and CDR2 is SFDVKD in the germline V gene. There are 11 residues in the CDR3. With 5 bases removed from V and 4 bases from J, the gap between germline ends came to 4 bases. CDR3: CATSGATEAFF. The CDR3 DNA is TGTGCCACCAGTGGGGCCACTGAAGCTTTCTTT.

This clonotype was detected only a few times. This sequence joins TRBV10-3 and TRBJ2-5; possibly TRBD1 for D (5 bases). Germline V gene data show CDR1 as ENHRY and CDR2 as SYGVKD. V lost 2 bases, J lost 8 bases, and 15 bases lay in between. This CDR3 spans 14 amino acids. Here the CDR3 reads CAISEGASRSTQYF. Here the CDR3 DNA reads TGTGCCATCAGTGAGGGGGCAAGTAGGTCCACCCAGTACTTC.

This clonotype has only a few counts. The chain joins TRBV20-1 to TRBJ2-5, with D maybe TRBD2 (5 bases). The V end was cut by 5 bases, the J end by 4 bases, with 17 bases between. The CDR3 spans 14 residues. Germline V gene sequence: CDR1 DFQATT, CDR2 SNEGSKA (reference sequence). CDR3 in amino acids: CSAALDGELETQYF. The CDR3 nucleotides are TGCAGTGCTGCCCTAGATGGGGAGTTAGAGACCCAGTACTTC.

This clonotype has more than one count but fewer than ten. This rearrangement joins TRBV6-6 to TRBJ2-5; D is undetermined. The CDR3 runs to 12 residues. V gave up 4 bases and J gave up 5 bases, with 8 bases separating them. CDR1 is MNHNY and CDR2 is SVGAGI in the germline V gene (reference sequence). The CDR3 DNA follows: TGTGCCAGCAGTTTTCCTTTGGAGACCCAGTACTTC. This translates into CASSFPLETQYF.